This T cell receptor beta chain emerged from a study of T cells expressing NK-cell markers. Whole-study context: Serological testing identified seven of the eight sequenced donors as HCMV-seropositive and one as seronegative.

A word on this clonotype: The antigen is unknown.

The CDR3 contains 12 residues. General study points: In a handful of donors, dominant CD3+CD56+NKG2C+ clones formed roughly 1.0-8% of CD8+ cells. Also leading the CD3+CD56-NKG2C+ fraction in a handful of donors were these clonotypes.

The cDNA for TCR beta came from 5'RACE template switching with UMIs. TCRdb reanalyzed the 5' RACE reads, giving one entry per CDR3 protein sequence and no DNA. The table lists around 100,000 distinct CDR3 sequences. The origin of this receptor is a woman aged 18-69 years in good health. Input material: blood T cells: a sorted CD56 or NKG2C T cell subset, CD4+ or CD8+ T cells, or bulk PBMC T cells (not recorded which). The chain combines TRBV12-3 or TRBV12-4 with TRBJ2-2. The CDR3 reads CASSYQAGELFF.